The 29 T cell receptor beta chains below come from one sample, sequenced in a study of blood T cell repertoires in COVID-19. Using immunoSEQ multiplex PCR, the repertoire was profiled, and TCRdb retains in-frame clones only, with some absent. Of fewer than 250,000 clones listed, 84% are singletons. The sample comprised peripheral blood. The receptors originated from a human donor in a cohort sampled during active COVID-19.

The chain uses TRBV5-4 and TRBJ2-1; D possibly corresponds to TRBD2 (5 bases). The CDR3 is 12 residues long. Germline V gene sequence: CDR1 SGHNT, CDR2 YYREEE (reference sequence). V shed 2 bases and J shed 7 bases, with 7 bases lying between them. The CDR3 bases are TGTGCCAGCAGCTTCCGGGAAAATGAGCAGTTCTTC. This codes for CASSFRENEQFF.

The chain uses TRBV12-3 or TRBV12-4 and TRBJ2-3, with 7 bases lining up with TRBD1. This CDR3 region has 12 residues. V lost 3 bases to trimming and J lost 10 bases; unmatched junction nucleotides: 4. The CDR3 loop reads CASSLAQGAQYF. CDR3 nucleotide sequence: TGTGCCAGCAGTTTGGCGCAGGGGGCGCAGTATTTT.

The V gene is TRBV3-1 (or the pseudogene TRBV3-2), the J gene TRBJ2-5; TRBD2 matches 8 bases. The CDR3 is made up of 14 amino acids. Germline loops: CDR1 LGHDT, CDR2 YNNKEL (reference sequence). The V gene end was trimmed by 3 bases and the J gene end by 7 bases; junction bases not matched to a gene: 7. Written as DNA, the CDR3 is TGTGCCAGCAGCCACCGGGGGGGCCACGGGACCCAGTACTTC. Its translation: CASSHRGGHGTQYF.

J is TRBJ1-1 and V is TRBV18, with 8 bases matching TRBD1. Germline V gives CDR1 KGHSH, CDR2 LQKENI. J gave up 1 base and V 8 bases, and 3 bases lay outside the gene matches. The CDR3 consists of 13 residues. As DNA, the CDR3 is TGTGCCAGCCGGACAGGGCCGAACACTGAAGCTTTCTTT. It encodes CASRTGPNTEAFF.

This sequence joins TRBV3-1 (or the pseudogene TRBV3-2) and TRBJ1-2; 8 bases fit TRBD1. Germline values: CDR1 LGHDT, CDR2 YNNKEL (reference sequence). V lost 4 bases, J lost 4 bases, and 8 bases stayed unmatched. CDR3 length equals 15 residues. This CDR3 reads CASSLHRDRLYGYTF. CDR3 bases: TGTGCCAGCAGCCTACACCGGGACAGGCTCTATGGCTACACCTTC.

The chain carries TRBV5-8 and TRBJ2-5; 9 positions match TRBD1. Germline values: CDR1 SGHTS, CDR2 YDEGEE. The J segment lost 4 bases and the V segment lost 6 bases, leaving 10 bases of the junction unmatched. The CDR3 runs to 15 residues. This CDR3 reads CASIRGTGRLETQYF. CDR3 nucleotide sequence: TGTGCCAGCATCCGGGGGACAGGGAGGTTAGAGACCCAGTACTTC.

This chain joins TRBV6-5 and TRBJ1-2, with TRBD1 identical over 7 bases. Per germline, CDR1 MNHEY and CDR2 SVGAGI. V shed 5 bases and J 7 bases; nucleotides not matched to a gene: 13. The CDR3 runs to 15 residues. The CDR3 DNA follows: TGTGCCAGCAGTCGGACAGGAAGTGTAGCTCGTGGCTACACCTTC. Translation: CASSRTGSVARGYTF.

The chain carries TRBV18 and TRBJ2-5, with 13 bases aligning to TRBD2. CDR3 length equals 16 residues. Unmatched junction bases numbered 4, after V lost 6 bases and J lost 0 bases. Germline CDR1 is KGHSH and CDR2 is LQKENI. CDR3 region: CASSSGLAGYQETQYF. The CDR3 DNA reads TGTGCCAGCTCCTCGGGACTAGCGGGATACCAAGAGACCCAGTACTTC. The full variable domain, rest sourced from reference TRBV18 and TRBJ2-5, is NAGVMQNPRHLVRRRGQEARLRCSPMKGHSHVYWYRQLPEEGLKFMVYLQKENIIDESGMPKERFSAEFPKEGPSILRIQQVVRGDSAAYFCASSSGLAGYQETQYFGPGTRLLVL.

The chain links TRBV5-4 to TRBJ2-3, with 12 bases lining up with TRBD2. CDR3 length: 18 residues. J lost 2 bases, V lost 0 bases, and 7 bases had no gene match. Germline loops: CDR1 SGHNT, CDR2 YYREEE (reference sequence). CDR3 coding DNA: TGTGCCAGCAGCTTGGAGTCCGGACTAGCGGGGCACACAGATACGCAGTATTTT. Amino acids: CASSLESGLAGHTDTQYF. Based on the CDR3 plus reference TRBV5-4 and TRBJ2-3, the full variable domain is ETGVTQSPTHLIKTRGQQVTLRCSSQSGHNTVSWYQQALGQGPQFIFQYYREEENGRGNFPPRFSGLQFPNYSSELNVNALELDDSALYLCASSLESGLAGHTDTQYFGPGTRLTVL.

The chain links TRBV7-3 to TRBJ1-1; maybe TRBD1 (6 bases). Trimming shortened V by 2 bases and J by 0 bases, and 7 bases separated the two germline ends. Germline assignment: CDR1 SGHTA and CDR2 FQGTGA. The CDR3 consists of 14 residues. CDR3 protein: CASSLGTMNTEAFF. DNA of the CDR3: TGTGCCAGCAGCTTAGGGACAATGAACACTGAAGCTTTCTTT.

The rearrangement links TRBV29-1 to TRBJ2-2; D might be TRBD2 (6 bases). The CDR3 is 14 amino acids. The germline CDR1 and CDR2 sequences are SQVTM and ANQGSEA. The germline V and J ends were trimmed by 4 bases and 0 bases, with 9 bases remaining between them. The DNA of the CDR3 is TGCAGCGTTGGTGGAGGGCCGAACACCGGGGAGCTGTTTTTT. The encoded protein is CSVGGGPNTGELFF.

This clone was observed a handful of times. The chain employs TRBV29-1 and TRBJ1-1; TRBD1 agrees at 11 bases. V was pared by 7 bases and J by 4 bases, with 5 bases of the junction left unmatched. The CDR3 length is 13 residues. CDR1 is SQVTM, CDR2 ANQGSEA, per germline. The CDR3 protein is CSARTGGITEAFF. The CDR3 DNA sequence: TGCAGCGCCCGGACAGGGGGCATCACTGAAGCTTTCTTT.

The chain employs TRBV5-1 and TRBJ1-2; the match to TRBD1 covers 9 bases. Germline-derived CDR1 and CDR2 are SGHRS and YFSETQ. The trim removed 4 bases at V and 8 bases at J, leaving 18 bases unmatched. The CDR3 spans 17 residues. Here the CDR3 reads CASSVTGTGSYLGGYTF. The CDR3 bases are TGCGCCAGCAGCGTTACCGGGACAGGGTCCTACTTAGGAGGCTACACCTTC.

The CDR3 DNA is TGTGCCAGCAGTGAAGGACAGGGGGCTGAGAATTCACCCCTCCACTTT. It translates to CASSEGQGAENSPLHF. The genes are TRBV2 and TRBJ1-6, with TRBD1 identical over 10 bases. After removal of 1 base from V and 7 bases from J, the junction contained 4 bases not matched to a gene. Germline V gene lookup returns CDR1 SNHLY and CDR2 FYNNEI. There are 16 residues in the CDR3.

The chain carries TRBV28 and TRBJ2-7, with D perhaps TRBD2 (6 bases). Germline CDR1 is MDHEN and CDR2 is SYDVKM. This CDR3 has 16 amino acids. Trimming left V 5 bases short and J 0 bases short, with 17 bases between. CDR3: CASSPPPGSGSYEQYF. The CDR3 nucleotides are TGTGCCAGCAGTCCCCCCCCTGGTAGCGGCTCCTACGAGCAGTACTTC. The full variable domain, with the rest looked up from reference TRBV28 and TRBJ2-7, is DVKVTQSSRYLVKRTGEKVFLECVQDMDHENMFWYRQDPGLGLRLIYFSYDVKMKEKGDIPEGYSVSREKKERFSLILESASTNQTSMYLCASSPPPGSGSYEQYFGPGTRLTVT.

This clone was seen a few times. The J gene is TRBJ2-1, the V gene TRBV10-3, with 7 bases that match TRBD2. CDR3 size: 14 residues. CDR1 is ENHRY and CDR2 is SYGVKD in the germline V gene. V trimming: 8 bases; J trimming: 7 bases; junction bases outside the gene matches: 11. The DNA of the CDR3 is TGTGCCATCGGTCCGGGGGGTCATTCTAATGAGCAGTTCTTC. It codes for CAIGPGGHSNEQFF.

This sequence joins TRBV6-5 and TRBJ2-5; TRBD1 aligns across 9 bases. The ends lost 11 bases at V and 7 bases at J; junction bases unmatched: 8. Germline V gives CDR1 MNHEY, CDR2 SVGAGI. This CDR3 contains 12 residues. CDR3 sequence reads: CAGGQGFGTQYF. In DNA, the CDR3 is TGTGCCGGGGGACAGGGTTTTGGGACCCAGTACTTC.

The chain employs TRBV2 and TRBJ2-3, with 11 bases lining up with TRBD2. With 2 bases clipped from V and 4 bases from J, the junction kept 8 bases outside the gene matches. The length of the CDR3 is 17 residues. The germline CDR1 and CDR2 sequences are SNHLY and FYNNEI. CDR3 coding DNA: TGTGCCAGCAGTGAATTTGGGAAACTAGCGGGAGCAGATACGCAGTATTTT. It is translated as CASSEFGKLAGADTQYF.

Written as DNA, the CDR3 is TGTGCCAGCAGCTCCCGGGACAGGGCGGGTGAAAAACTGTTTTTT. As protein: CASSSRDRAGEKLFF. The chain has TRBV7-9 and TRBJ1-4; TRBD1 matches at 9 bases. The CDR3 loop spans 15 amino acids. Germline CDR1 and CDR2: SEHNR and FQNEAQ (reference sequence). V trimming: 4 bases; J trimming: 7 bases; junction bases outside the gene matches: 7.

This clone was counted once. The V gene is TRBV11-3, the J gene TRBJ2-3; TRBD2 aligns across 10 bases. The V and J ends lost 4 bases and 5 bases, in that order; junction bases with no gene match: 3. Germline V gene data show CDR1 as SGHNT and CDR2 as YENEEA. The length of the CDR3 is 14 residues. This chain's CDR3 is CASSSSGRVDTQYF. DNA for the CDR3: TGTGCCAGCAGCTCTAGCGGGAGAGTAGATACGCAGTATTTT.

This chain uses TRBV28 with TRBJ2-7; 7 bases match TRBD1. Germline V gene data show CDR1 as MDHEN and CDR2 as SYDVKM. The V and J ends lost 2 bases and 3 bases, in that order; junction bases with no gene match: 7. The CDR3 sequence is 15 residues long. CDR3 protein: CASSLIPGTVYEQYF. The CDR3 coding sequence is TGTGCCAGCAGTTTAATCCCCGGGACAGTCTACGAGCAGTACTTC.

The gene calls are TRBV5-6 and TRBJ2-7; 10 nucleotides agree with TRBD1. Germline CDR1 and CDR2: SGHDT and YYEEEE. Germline trimming cut 3 bases from V and 5 bases from J; bases unmatched to any gene: 5. This CDR3 spans 14 amino acids. Here the CDR3 reads CASSSGQGSDEQYF. Here the CDR3 DNA reads TGTGCCAGCAGCTCGGGACAGGGGTCGGACGAGCAGTACTTC.

The chain links TRBV7-9 to TRBJ1-1, with TRBD1 matching 9 bases. J was trimmed by 1 base and V by 5 bases; bases with no gene match: 8. Germline V gives CDR1 SEHNR, CDR2 FQNEAQ (reference sequence). CDR3 length: 16 residues. CDR3 nucleotides: TGTGCCAGCAGCAAACAGGGGGCGATGAGGAACACTGAAGCTTTCTTT. This gives the protein CASSKQGAMRNTEAFF.

The rearrangement links TRBV7-9 to TRBJ2-2; tentative D call: TRBD2 (6 bases). Per germline, CDR1 SEHNR and CDR2 FQNEAQ (reference sequence). Trimming stripped 5 bases from V and 1 base from J, with 23 bases between. The CDR3 totals 19 residues. CDR3 bases: TGTGCCAGCAGCAGCTTAGCAGGCTGGGGACTTCAGAACACCGGGGAGCTGTTTTTT. It specifies CASSSLAGWGLQNTGELFF.

V gene TRBV5-1 combines with J gene TRBJ2-7, with 10 bases identical to TRBD1. The CDR3 totals 15 residues. V shed 4 bases and J 4 bases; nucleotides not matched to a gene: 8. Germline V gives CDR1 SGHRS, CDR2 YFSETQ. CDR3 in DNA: TGCGCCAGCAGCATCTGGACAGGGGGAGGGTACGAGCAGTACGTC. Its protein is CASSIWTGGGYEQYV.

The rearrangement uses TRBV7-9 and TRBJ1-1; D gene uncertain. Trimming removed 5 bases at V and 9 bases at J, with 13 bases between. Germline CDR1 is SEHNR and CDR2 is FQNEAQ (reference sequence). The length of the CDR3 is 12 residues. For the CDR3, the DNA is TGTGCCAGCAGCCCGGGCGGGGATAAAGCTTTCTTT. Its translation is CASSPGGDKAFF.

This sequence joins TRBV6-5 and TRBJ2-1, with D maybe TRBD1 (5 bases). The CDR3 runs 16 residues. V lost 0 bases, J lost 1 base, and 10 bases lay in between. CDR1 and CDR2 (germline): MNHEY, SVGAGI. The CDR3 coding sequence is TGTGCCAGCAGTTACTCGAGCCAGGGATCCTACAATGAGCAGTTCTTC. Protein: CASSYSSQGSYNEQFF.

This clone was counted only a few times. V is TRBV19 and J is TRBJ1-2; possible D gene TRBD1, 5 bases. V lost 8 bases and J 3 bases, leaving 22 bases between the germline ends. The germline V gene encodes CDR1 LNHDA and CDR2 SQIVND (reference sequence). The CDR3 spans 16 residues. The CDR3 DNA sequence: TGTGCCAGTTCGAGTTTGCAGGGCTCGCCGGACTATGGCTACACCTTC. Protein sequence: CASSSLQGSPDYGYTF.

The rearrangement links TRBV3-1 (or the pseudogene TRBV3-2) to TRBJ2-7; unclear D gene. Trimming stripped 1 base from V and 6 bases from J, with 7 bases between. Germline lookup yields CDR1 LGHDT and CDR2 YNNKEL (reference sequence). This CDR3 comprises 12 residues. The CDR3 nucleotides are TGTGCCAGCAGCCAAGCGGGTGGCGAGCAGTACTTC. This translates into CASSQAGGEQYF.